Each of the 6 T cell receptor beta chains below was sequenced from the same sample in a study of blood T cells in healthy people across ages. The authors ran a second PCR of about 6 to 11 cycles using a sample-barcoded 5' primer and a J-beta primer mix. TCRdb passed the 5' RACE reads through MiXCR, listing each CDR3 protein once. Found here are approximately 770,000 distinct CDR3 sequences, more than 45% of them singletons; the top ten hold over 20%. The material sequenced was blood. Receptor source: a man aged 25-45 years in good health.

This clonotype was found a few times. The V call is TRBV9, the J call TRBJ1-2; D gene unclear. This CDR3 has 12 amino acids. Per the germline V gene, CDR1 is SGDLS and CDR2 is YYNGEE. The V and J ends lost 0 bases and 6 bases respectively, with 6 bases between them. The CDR3: CASSVDENGYTF. CDR3 coding DNA: TGTGCCAGCAGCGTAGACGAGAATGGCTACACCTTC.

The chain joins TRBV4-2 to TRBJ2-5; 7 bases match TRBD2. Germline loops: CDR1 LGHNA, CDR2 YNFKEQ. The CDR3 length is 16 residues. V was clipped by 1 base and J by 3 bases; unmatched bases: 8. The CDR3 nucleotides are TGTGCCAGCAGCCAAGTTCAAGGGACTACCGAAGAGACCCAGTACTTC. Its translation: CASSQVQGTTEETQYF.

Concerning this clonotype: A clone one base away is much larger, so this may be a read error. This sequence joins TRBV7-2 and TRBJ2-3; no definite D call. The CDR3 covers 13 residues. CDR1 and CDR2 (germline): SGHTA, FQGNSA. CDR3 loop: CASSFATTDAQYF. In nucleotides, the CDR3 is TGTGCCAGCAGCTTTGCCACAACAGATGCGCAGTATTTT.

This chain links TRBV20-1 with TRBJ2-1, with 10 bases lining up with TRBD1. Trimming at V came to 0 bases and at J to 6 bases, leaving 8 bases not matched to a gene. CDR1 DFQATT and CDR2 SNEGSKA come from the germline V gene (reference sequence). CDR3 length: 16 residues. CDR3 sequence: CSARDELRTGGNEQFF. In DNA, the CDR3 is TGCAGTGCTAGAGATGAGTTGAGGACAGGGGGCAATGAGCAGTTCTTC.

The chain couples TRBV7-2 to TRBJ2-7, with D uncertain. The DNA end lines up better with TRBJ2-5; the J call may be wrong. Germline loops: CDR1 SGHTA, CDR2 FQGNSA. The CDR3 runs 13 residues. The CDR3 region has the DNA TGTGCCAGCAGGAAACCCCCAACCAAGACCCAGTACTTC. Its translation is CASRKPPTKTQYF.

The V call is TRBV29-1, the J call TRBJ1-1, with TRBD1 matching 10 bases. V lost 4 bases and J lost 11; bases outside the gene matches: 7. CDR1 is SQVTM, CDR2 ANQGSEA, per germline. This CDR3 region has 12 residues. The CDR3 sequence is CSVVPTGGAAFF. The CDR3 coding sequence is TGCAGCGTTGTACCGACAGGGGGCGCTGCTTTCTTT.